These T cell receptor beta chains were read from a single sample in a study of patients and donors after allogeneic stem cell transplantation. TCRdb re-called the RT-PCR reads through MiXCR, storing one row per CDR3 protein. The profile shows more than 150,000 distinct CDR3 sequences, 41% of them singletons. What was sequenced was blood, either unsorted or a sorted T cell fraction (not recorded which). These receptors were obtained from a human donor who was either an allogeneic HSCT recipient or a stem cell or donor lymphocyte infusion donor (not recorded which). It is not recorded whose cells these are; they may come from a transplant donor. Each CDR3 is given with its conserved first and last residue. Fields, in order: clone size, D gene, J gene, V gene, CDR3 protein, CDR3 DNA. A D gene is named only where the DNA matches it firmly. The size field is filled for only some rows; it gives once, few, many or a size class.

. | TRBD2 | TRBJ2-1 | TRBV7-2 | CASSSTSGHNEQFF | TGTGCCAGCAGCTCGACTAGCGGACACAATGAGCAGTTCTTC
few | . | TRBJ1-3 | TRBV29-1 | CSSKADDRNTIYF | TGCAGCTCGAAAGCGGACGATAGAAACACCATATATTTT
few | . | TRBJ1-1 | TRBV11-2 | CASSLEPFLMNTEAFF | TGTGCCAGCAGCTTAGAACCTTTCTTGATGAACACTGAAGCTTTCTTT
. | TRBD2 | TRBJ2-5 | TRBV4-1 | CASSQVALAGDGLATQYF | TGCGCCAGCAGCCAAGTAGCCCTAGCGGGAGATGGGCTGGCGACCCAGTACTTC
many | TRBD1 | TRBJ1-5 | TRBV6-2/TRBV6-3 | CASSFLPGQGPRAQHF | TGTGCCAGCAGTTTCCTGCCGGGACAGGGGCCAAGGGCCCAGCATTTT
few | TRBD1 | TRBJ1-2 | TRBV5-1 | CASSSRRDSNGYTF | TGCGCCAGCAGTTCGAGGCGGGACAGTAATGGCTACACCTTC
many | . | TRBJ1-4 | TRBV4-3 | CASSQEGPARLQGSSNEKLFF | TGCGCCAGCAGCCAAGAAGGCCCTGCACGGCTCCAAGGGAGTAGTAATGAAAAACTGTTTTTT
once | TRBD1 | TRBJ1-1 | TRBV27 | CASSMTGGVVTEAFF | TGTGCCAGCAGTATGACAGGGGGCGTCGTCACTGAAGCTTTCTTT
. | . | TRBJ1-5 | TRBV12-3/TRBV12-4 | CASSHRRRQPQHF | TGTGCCAGCAGTCATCGGCGGCGTCAGCCCCAGCATTTT
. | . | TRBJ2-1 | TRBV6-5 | CASSYLSPARAYNEQFF | TGTGCCAGCAGTTACCTCTCCCCAGCGCGCGCCTACAATGAGCAGTTCTTC
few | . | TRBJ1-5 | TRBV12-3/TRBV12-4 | CASSDGFQPQHF | TGTGCCAGCAGTGATGGATTTCAGCCCCAGCATTTT
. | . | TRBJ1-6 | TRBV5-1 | CASSLNSPNSPLHF | TGCGCCAGCAGCTTAAACAGCCCAAATTCACCCCTCCACTTT
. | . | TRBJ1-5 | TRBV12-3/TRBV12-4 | CASSLSREEQPQHF | TGTGCCAGCAGTTTGAGTAGGGAGGAACAGCCCCAGCATTTT
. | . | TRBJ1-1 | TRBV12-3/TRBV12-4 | CASRGGGRTEAFF | TGTGCCAGCAGGGGGGGAGGGAGAACTGAAGCTTTCTTT
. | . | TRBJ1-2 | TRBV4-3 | CASSQVGRAGYGYTF | TGCGCCAGCAGCCAAGTGGGACGGGCGGGGTATGGCTACACCTTC
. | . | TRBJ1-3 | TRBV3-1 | CASSPRGSGNTIYF | TGTGCCAGCAGCCCGAGAGGGTCCGGAAACACCATATATTTT
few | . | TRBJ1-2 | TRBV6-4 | CASSDSSASNYGYTF | TGTGCCAGCAGTGACTCCTCAGCTTCTAACTATGGCTACACCTTC
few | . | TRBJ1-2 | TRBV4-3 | CASSQLTVDYGYTF | TGCGCCAGCAGCCAGCTGACCGTTGACTATGGCTACACCTTC
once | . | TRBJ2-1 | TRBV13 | CASSLEQYRFF | TGTGCCAGCAGCTTAGAACAGTATAGGTTCTTC
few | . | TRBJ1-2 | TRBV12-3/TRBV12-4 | CASSLLPNYGYTF | TGTGCCAGCAGTTTACTCCCTAACTATGGCTACACCTTC
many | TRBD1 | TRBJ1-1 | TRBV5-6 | CASSLRDRRGQDTEAFF | TGTGCCAGCAGCTTGAGGGACAGGAGAGGGCAGGACACTGAAGCTTTCTTT
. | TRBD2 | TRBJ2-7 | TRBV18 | CASSTTSGREYEQYF | TGTGCCAGCTCAACGACTAGCGGGAGAGAGTACGAGCAGTACTTC
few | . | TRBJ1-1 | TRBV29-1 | CSVERSTNTEAFF | TGCAGCGTTGAAAGATCTACGAACACTGAAGCTTTCTTT
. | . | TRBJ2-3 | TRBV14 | CASSQGTDLTDTQYF | TGTGCCAGCAGCCAAGGGACGGACCTAACAGATACGCAGTATTTT
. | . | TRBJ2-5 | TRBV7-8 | CASSLATREIGGF | TGTGCCAGCAGCTTAGCTACGCGAGAGATAGGTGGCTTC
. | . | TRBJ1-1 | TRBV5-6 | CASSIGGRVGAFF | TGTGCCAGCAGCATCGGGGGTAGGGTCGGAGCTTTCTTT
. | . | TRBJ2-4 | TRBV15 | CATSLPWRGHIQYF | TGTGCCACCAGCTTACCGTGGCGGGGGCACATTCAGTACTTC
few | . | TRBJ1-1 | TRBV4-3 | CASSQDQGGDTEAFF | TGCGCCAGCAGCCAAGATCAGGGCGGGGACACTGAAGCTTTCTTT
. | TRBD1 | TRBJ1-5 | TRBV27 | CASSFQGADSNQPQHF | TGTGCCAGCAGCTTTCAGGGGGCAGATAGCAATCAGCCCCAGCATTTT
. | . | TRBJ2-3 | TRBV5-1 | CASSLELGNTDTQYF | TGCGCCAGCAGCTTGGAGCTGGGGAACACAGATACGCAGTATTTT
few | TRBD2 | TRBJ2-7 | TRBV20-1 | CSALSGRRVYEQYF | TGCAGTGCTCTTAGCGGGAGAAGGGTTTACGAGCAGTACTTC
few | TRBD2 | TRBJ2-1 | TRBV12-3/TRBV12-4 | CASSLGTSGRNEQFF | TGTGCCAGCAGTTTGGGGACTAGCGGGCGCAATGAGCAGTTCTTC
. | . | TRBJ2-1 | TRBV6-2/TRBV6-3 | CASSPWGNEQFF | TGTGCCAGCAGTCCATGGGGGAATGAGCAGTTCTTC
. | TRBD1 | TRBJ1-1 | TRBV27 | CASSLNRGLLNTEAFF | TGTGCCAGCAGTTTAAACAGGGGGCTATTGAACACTGAAGCTTTCTTT
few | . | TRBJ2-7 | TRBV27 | CASSLTGQGLSYEQYF | TGTGCCAGCAGTCTCACGGGGCAGGGGCTTTCCTACGAGCAGTACTTC
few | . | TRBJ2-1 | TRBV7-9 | CASSFGYNEQFF | TGTGCCAGCAGCTTTGGTTACAATGAGCAGTTCTTC
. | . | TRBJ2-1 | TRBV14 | CASSPAGGGEFF | TGTGCCAGCAGCCCCGCCGGAGGGGGGGAGTTCTTC
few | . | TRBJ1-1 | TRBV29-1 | CSVVGGGTEAFF | TGCAGCGTTGTGGGAGGGGGCACTGAAGCTTTCTTT
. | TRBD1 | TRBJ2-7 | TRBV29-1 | CSASPGTGTYEQYF | TGCAGCGCATCCCCTGGGACAGGAACCTACGAGCAGTACTTC
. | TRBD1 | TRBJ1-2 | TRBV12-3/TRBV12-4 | CASSWTGLGYGYTF | TGTGCCAGCAGTTGGACAGGGTTAGGCTATGGCTACACCTTC
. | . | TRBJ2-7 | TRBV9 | CASSVEGDPSYEQYF | TGTGCCAGCAGCGTAGAAGGGGACCCCTCTTACGAGCAGTACTTC
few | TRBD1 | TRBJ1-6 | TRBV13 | CASSLGQGDNSPLHF | TGTGCCAGCAGCTTAGGGCAGGGGGATAATTCACCCCTCCACTTT
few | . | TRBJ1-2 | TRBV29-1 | CSVDLQEPGYTF | TGCAGCGTTGACCTACAGGAGCCGGGCTACACCTTC
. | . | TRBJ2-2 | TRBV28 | CASSLQGPNTGELFF | TGTGCCAGCAGTCTACAGGGACCGAACACCGGGGAGCTGTTTTTT
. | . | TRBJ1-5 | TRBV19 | CASSVRVDNQPQHF | TGTGCCAGTAGCGTCCGGGTCGACAATCAGCCCCAGCATTTT
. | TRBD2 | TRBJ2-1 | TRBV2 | CASPKPASGTYNEQFF | TGTGCCAGCCCTAAACCGGCTAGCGGGACTTACAATGAGCAGTTCTTC
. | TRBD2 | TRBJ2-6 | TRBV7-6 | CASSLGTSGPSGANVLTF | TGTGCCAGCAGCCTAGGGACTAGCGGGCCTTCTGGGGCCAACGTCCTGACTTTC
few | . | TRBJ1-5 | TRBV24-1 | CATSVTGEANGSNQPQHF | TGTGCCACCAGTGTAACCGGGGAGGCCAACGGAAGCAATCAGCCCCAGCATTTT
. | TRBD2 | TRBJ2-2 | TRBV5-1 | CASSLNTGGPFNTGELFF | TGCGCCAGCAGCTTGAATACGGGAGGGCCTTTCAACACCGGGGAGCTGTTTTTT